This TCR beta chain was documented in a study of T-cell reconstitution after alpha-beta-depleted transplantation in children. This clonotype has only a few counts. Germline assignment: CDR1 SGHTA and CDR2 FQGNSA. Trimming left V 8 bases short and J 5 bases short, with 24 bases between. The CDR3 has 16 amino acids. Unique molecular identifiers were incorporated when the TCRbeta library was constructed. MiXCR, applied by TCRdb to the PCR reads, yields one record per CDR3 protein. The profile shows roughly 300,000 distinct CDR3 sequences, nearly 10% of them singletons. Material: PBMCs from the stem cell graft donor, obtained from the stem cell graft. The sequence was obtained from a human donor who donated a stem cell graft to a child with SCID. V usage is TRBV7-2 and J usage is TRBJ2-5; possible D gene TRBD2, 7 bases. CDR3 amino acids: CASLERGAAPFETQYF. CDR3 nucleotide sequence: TGTGCCAGCCTCGAACGGGGGGCGGCCCCTTTCGAGACCCAGTACTTC.